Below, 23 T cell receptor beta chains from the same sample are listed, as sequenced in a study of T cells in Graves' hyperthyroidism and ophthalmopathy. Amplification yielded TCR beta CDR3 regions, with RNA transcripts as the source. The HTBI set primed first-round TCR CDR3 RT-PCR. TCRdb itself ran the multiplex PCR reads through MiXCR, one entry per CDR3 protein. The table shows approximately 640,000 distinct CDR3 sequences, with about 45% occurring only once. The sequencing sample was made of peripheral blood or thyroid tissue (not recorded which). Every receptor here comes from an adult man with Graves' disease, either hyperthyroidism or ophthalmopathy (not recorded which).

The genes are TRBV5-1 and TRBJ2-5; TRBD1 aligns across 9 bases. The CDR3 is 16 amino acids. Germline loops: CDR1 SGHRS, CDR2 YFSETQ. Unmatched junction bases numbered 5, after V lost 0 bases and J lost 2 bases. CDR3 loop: CASSLVGQGRQETQYF. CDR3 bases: TGCGCCAGCAGCTTGGTGGGACAGGGTAGGCAAGAGACCCAGTACTTC.

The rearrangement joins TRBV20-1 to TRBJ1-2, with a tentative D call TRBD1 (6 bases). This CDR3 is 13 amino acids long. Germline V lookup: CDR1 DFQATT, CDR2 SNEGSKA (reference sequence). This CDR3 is CSQGSTGAYGYTF. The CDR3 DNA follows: TGCAGCCAAGGGTCCACGGGGGCCTATGGCTACACCTTC.

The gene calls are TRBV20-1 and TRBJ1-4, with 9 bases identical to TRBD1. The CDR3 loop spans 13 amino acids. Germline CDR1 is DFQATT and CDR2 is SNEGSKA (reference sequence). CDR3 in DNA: TGCAGCTCCACAGGGGGCTATAATGAAAAACTGTTTTTT. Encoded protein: CSSTGGYNEKLFF.

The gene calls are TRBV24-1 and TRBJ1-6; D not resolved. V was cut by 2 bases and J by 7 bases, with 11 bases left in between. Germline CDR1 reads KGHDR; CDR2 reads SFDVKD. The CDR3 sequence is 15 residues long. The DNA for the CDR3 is TGTGCCACCAGTGATTCTAAGGCGCCGAATTCACCCCTCCACTTT. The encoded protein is CATSDSKAPNSPLHF.

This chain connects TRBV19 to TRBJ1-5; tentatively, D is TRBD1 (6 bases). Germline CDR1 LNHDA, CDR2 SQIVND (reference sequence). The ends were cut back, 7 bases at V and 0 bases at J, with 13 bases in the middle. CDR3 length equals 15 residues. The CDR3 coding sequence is TGTGCCAGTATGGACAGATTCCCTAGCAATCAGCCCCAGCATTTT. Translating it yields CASMDRFPSNQPQHF.

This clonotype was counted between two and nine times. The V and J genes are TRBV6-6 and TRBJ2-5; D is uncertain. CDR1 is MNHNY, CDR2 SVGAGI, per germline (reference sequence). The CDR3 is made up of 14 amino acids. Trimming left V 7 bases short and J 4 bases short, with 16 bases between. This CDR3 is CASTPALWGETQYF. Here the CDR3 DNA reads TGTGCCAGCACTCCGGCCCTCTGGGGAGAGACCCAGTACTTC.

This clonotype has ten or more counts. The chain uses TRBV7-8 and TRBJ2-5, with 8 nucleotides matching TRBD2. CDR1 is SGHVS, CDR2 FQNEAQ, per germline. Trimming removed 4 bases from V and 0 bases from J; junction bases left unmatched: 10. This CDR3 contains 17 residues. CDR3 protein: CASSSSWISGDQETQYF. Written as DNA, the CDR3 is TGTGCCAGCAGCTCTTCTTGGATTAGCGGGGACCAAGAGACCCAGTACTTC.

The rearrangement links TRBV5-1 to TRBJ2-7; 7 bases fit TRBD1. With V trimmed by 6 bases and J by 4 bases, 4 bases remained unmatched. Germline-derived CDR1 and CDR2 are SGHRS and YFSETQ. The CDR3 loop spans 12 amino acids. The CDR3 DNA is TGCGCCAGCATGGGACAGCTATACGAGCAGTACTTC. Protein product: CASMGQLYEQYF. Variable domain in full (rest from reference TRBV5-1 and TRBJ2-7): KAGVTQTPRYLIKTRGQQVTLSCSPISGHRSVSWYQQTPGQGLQFLFEYFSETQRNKGNFPGRFSGRQFSNSRSEMNVSTLELGDSALYLCASMGQLYEQYFGPGTRLTVT.

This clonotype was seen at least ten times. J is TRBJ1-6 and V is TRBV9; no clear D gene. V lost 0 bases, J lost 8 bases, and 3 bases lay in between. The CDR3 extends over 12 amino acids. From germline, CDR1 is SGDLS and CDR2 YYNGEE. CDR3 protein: CASSVGDSPLHF. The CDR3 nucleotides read TGTGCCAGCAGCGTAGGGGATTCACCCCTCCACTTT.

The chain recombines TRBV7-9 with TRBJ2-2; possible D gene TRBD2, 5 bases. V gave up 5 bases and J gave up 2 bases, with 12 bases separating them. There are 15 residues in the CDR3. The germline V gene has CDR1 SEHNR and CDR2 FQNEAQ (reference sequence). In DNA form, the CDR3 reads TGTGCCAGCAGCGTGAGGGCGGTAAACACCGGGGAGCTGTTTTTT. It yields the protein CASSVRAVNTGELFF.

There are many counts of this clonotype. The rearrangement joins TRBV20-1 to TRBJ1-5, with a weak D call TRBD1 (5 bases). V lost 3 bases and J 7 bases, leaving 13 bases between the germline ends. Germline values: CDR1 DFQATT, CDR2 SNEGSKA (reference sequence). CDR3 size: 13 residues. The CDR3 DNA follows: TGCAGTGCTAGTCAGGGCCAGGGACAGCCCCAGCATTTT. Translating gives CSASQGQGQPQHF.

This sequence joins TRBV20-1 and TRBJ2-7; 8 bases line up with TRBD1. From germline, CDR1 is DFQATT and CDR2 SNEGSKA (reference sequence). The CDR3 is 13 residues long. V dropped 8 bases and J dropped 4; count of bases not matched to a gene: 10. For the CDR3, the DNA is TGCAGTACTAACAGGGGGGACCTATACGAGCAGTACTTC. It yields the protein CSTNRGDLYEQYF.

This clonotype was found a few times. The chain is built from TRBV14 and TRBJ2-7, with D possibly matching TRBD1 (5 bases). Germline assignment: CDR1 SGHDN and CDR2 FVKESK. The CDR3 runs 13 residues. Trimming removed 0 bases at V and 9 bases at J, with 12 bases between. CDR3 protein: CASSQDQGVGQYF. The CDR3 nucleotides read TGTGCCAGCAGCCAAGATCAGGGTGTGGGGCAGTACTTC.

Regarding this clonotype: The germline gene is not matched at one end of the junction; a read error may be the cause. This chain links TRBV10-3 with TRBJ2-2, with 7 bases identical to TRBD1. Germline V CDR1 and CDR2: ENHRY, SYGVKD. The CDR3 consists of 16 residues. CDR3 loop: CTISESIGRGTGELFF. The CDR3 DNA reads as TGTACCATCAGTGAGTCGATTGGCAGGGGGACCGGGGAGCTGTTTTTT.

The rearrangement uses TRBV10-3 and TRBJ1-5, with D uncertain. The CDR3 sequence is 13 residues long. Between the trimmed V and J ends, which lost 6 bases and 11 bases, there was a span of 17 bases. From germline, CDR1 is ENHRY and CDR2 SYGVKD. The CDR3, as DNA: TGTGCCATCAGCGATGGAGGAGGAGAGACCCAGCATTTT. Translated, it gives CAISDGGGETQHF.

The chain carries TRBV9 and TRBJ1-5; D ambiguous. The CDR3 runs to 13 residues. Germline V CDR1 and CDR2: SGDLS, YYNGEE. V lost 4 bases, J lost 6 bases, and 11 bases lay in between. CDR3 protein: CASSKDGFQPQHF. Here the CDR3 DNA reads TGTGCCAGCAGCAAAGATGGTTTTCAGCCCCAGCATTTT.

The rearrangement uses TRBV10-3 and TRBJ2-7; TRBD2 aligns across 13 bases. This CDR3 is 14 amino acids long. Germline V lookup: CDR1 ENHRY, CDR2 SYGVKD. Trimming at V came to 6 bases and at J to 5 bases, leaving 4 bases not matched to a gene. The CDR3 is CAISSGTSGNEQYF. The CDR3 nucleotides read TGTGCCATCAGCTCTGGGACTAGCGGGAACGAGCAGTACTTC.

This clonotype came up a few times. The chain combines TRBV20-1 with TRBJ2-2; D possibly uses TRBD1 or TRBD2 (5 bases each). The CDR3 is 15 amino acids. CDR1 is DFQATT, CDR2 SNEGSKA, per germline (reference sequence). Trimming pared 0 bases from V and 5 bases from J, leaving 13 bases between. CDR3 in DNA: TGCAGTGCTAGAGAGTACGAGGGGCTAACCGGGGAGCTGTTTTTT. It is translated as CSAREYEGLTGELFF.

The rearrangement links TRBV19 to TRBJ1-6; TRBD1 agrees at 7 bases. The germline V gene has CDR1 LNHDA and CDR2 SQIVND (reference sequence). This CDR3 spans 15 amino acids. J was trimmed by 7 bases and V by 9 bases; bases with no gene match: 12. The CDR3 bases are TGTGCCAGCAGCTCAGCCCCGGGACAGAATTCACCCCTCCACTTT. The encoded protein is CASSSAPGQNSPLHF.

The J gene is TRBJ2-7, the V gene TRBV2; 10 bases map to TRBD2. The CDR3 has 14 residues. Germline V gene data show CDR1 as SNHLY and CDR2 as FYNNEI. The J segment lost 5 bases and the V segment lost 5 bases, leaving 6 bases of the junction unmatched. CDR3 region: CASSYGTSANEQYF. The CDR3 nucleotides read TGTGCCAGCAGTTACGGGACTAGCGCTAACGAGCAGTACTTC.

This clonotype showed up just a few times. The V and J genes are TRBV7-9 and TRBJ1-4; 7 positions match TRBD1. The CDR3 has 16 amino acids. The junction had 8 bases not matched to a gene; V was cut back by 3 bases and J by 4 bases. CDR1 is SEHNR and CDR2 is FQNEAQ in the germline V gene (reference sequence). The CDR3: CASSLEGGRGNEKLFF. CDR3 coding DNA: TGTGCCAGCAGCTTGGAAGGGGGCAGGGGTAATGAAAAACTGTTTTTT.

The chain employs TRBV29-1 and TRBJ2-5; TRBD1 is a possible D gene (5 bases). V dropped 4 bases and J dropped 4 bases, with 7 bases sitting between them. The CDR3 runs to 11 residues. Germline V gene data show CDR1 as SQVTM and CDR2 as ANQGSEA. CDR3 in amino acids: CSVVGPETQYF. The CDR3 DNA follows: TGCAGCGTTGTGGGGCCAGAGACCCAGTACTTC.

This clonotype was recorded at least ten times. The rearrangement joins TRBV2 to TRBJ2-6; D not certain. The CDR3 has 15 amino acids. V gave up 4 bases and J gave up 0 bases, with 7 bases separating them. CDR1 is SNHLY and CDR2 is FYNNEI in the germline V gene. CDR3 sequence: CASSAVGSGANVLTF. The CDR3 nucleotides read TGTGCCAGCAGTGCGGTCGGCTCTGGGGCCAACGTCCTGACTTTC.